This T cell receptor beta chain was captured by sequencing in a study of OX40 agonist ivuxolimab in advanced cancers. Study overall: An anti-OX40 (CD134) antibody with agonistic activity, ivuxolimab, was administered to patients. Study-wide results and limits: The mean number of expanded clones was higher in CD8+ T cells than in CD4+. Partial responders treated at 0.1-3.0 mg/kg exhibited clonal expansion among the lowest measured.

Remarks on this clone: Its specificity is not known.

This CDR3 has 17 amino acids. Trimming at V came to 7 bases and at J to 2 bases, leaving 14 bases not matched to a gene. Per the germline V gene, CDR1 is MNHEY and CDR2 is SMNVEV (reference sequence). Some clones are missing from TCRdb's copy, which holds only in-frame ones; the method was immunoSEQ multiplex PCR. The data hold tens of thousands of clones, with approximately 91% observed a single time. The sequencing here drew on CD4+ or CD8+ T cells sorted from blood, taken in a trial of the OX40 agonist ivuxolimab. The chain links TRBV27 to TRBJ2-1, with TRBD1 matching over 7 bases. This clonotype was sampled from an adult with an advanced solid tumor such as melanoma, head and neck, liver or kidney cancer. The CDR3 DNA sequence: TGTGCCAGCACTTTTCTCTCCACCCAGGGGGCCTACAATGAGCAGTTCTTC. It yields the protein CASTFLSTQGAYNEQFF.